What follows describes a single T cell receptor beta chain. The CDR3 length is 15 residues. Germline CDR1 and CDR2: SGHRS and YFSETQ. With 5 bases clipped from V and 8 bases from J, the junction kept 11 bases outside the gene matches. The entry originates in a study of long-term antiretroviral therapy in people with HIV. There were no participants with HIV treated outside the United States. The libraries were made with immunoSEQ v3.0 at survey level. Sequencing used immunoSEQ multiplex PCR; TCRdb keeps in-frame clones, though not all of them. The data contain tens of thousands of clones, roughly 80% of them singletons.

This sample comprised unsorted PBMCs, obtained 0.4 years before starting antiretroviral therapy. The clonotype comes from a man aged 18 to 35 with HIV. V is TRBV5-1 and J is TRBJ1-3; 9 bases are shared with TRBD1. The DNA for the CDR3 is TGCGCCAGCAGAAGTGGACAGGGGTCGGGGTACACCATATATTTT. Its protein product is CASRSGQGSGYTIYF.